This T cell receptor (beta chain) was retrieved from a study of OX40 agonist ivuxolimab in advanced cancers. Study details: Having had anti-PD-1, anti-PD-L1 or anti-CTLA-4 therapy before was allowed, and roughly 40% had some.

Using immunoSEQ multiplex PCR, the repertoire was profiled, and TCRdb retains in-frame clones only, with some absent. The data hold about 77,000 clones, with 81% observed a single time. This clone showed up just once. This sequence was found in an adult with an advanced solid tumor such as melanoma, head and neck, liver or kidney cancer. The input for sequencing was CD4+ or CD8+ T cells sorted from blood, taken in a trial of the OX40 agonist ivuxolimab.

CDR3 in DNA: TGTGCCACCAGCAGAGGAATGGGGGCTGGAGGCTACACCTTC. Translation gives CATSRGMGAGGYTF. The chain carries TRBV15 and TRBJ1-2; maybe TRBD1 (6 bases). The CDR3 totals 14 residues. Trimming cost V 1 base and J 8 bases, with 14 bases left between them. Germline-derived CDR1 and CDR2 are LNHNV and YYDKDF (reference sequence). Full variable domain (outside the CDR3, taken from reference TRBV15 and TRBJ1-2): DAMVIQNPRYQVTQFGKPVTLSCSQTLNHNVMYWYQQKSSQAPKLLFHYYDKDFNNEADTPDNFQSRRPNTSFCFLDIRSPGLGDTAMYLCATSRGMGAGGYTFGSGTRLTVV.